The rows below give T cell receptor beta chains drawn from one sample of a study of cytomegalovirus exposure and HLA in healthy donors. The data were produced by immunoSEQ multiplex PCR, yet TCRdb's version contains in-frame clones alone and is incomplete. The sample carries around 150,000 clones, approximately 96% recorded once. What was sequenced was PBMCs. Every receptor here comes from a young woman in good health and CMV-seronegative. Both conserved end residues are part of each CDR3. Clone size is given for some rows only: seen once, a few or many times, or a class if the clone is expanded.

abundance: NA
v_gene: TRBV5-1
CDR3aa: CASSSRAGTTSNEKLFF

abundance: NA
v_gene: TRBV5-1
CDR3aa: CASSLPGGTEAFF

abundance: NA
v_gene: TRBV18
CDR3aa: CASSPPRATGEGYEQYF

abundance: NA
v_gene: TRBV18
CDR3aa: CASSRTTGGEAVGRQAFF

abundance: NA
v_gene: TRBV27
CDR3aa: CASSYLGADEQFF

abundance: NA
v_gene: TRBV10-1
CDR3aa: CAKPTGGGLQETQYF

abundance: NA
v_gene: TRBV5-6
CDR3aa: CASSFSDNEQFF

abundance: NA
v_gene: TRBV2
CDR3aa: CASIFGHRNTDTQYF

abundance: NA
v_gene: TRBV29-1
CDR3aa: CSVEGREGVYTEAFF

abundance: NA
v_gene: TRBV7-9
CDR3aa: CASSLGGGTYEQYF

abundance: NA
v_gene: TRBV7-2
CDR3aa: CASRTSGVYETQYF

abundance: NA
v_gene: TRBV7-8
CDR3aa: CASSLDPSEETQYF

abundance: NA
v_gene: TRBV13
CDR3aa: CASSLGRTGDYGYTF

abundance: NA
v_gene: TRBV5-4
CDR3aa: CASSPRAGEETQYF

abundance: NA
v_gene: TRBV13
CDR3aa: CASSLQQYEQYF

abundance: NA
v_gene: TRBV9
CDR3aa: CASSVGGGSSYNEQFF

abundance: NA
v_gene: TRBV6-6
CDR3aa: CASSYSSPNTGELFF

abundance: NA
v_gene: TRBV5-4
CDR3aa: CASSRQGRDTGELFF

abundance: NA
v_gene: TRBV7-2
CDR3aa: CASSRDRGHEKLFF

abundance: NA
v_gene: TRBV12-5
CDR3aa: CASANRGLGETQYF

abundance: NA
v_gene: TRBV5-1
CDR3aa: CASSLAGGSYEQYF

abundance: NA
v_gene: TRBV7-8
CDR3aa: CASSLEFSPGGIYGYTF

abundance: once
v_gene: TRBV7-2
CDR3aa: CASSLRLTSENTGELFF

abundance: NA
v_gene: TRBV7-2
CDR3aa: CASSLGLVYEQYF

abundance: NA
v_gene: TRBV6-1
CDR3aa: CASRPGGRLNEAFF

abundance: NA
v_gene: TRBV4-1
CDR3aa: CASSTMGQRNTEAFF

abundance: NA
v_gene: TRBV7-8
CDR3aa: CASSLVGGNTGELFF

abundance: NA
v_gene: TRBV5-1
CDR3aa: CASSVRAQNSPLHF

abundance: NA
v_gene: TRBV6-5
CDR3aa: CASNQGETQYF

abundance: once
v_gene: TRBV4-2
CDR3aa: CASTLAGASTDTQYF

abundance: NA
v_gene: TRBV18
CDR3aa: CASSPHAPTSSYNEQFF

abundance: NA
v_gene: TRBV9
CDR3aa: CASSPLRQFGNEKLFF

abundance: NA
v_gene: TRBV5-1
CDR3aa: CASSLGSSGNYGYTF

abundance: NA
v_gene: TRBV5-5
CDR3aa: CASSVQGGSPYEQYF

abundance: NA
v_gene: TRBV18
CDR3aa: CASSPVVSKNIQYF

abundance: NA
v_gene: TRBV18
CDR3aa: CASSPTSGGANEQFF

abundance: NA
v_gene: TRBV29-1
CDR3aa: CSARDGGTEAFF

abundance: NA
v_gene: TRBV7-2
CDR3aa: CASTLPGYGYTF